This T cell receptor (beta chain) emerged from a study of metastatic and nonmetastatic thyroid tumors. Looking at the study overall: A comparison of repertoires was made across blood and tumor or nodule tissue from malignant and benign thyroid patients. General observations from the study: When malignant thyroid tumors were compared with benign nodules, TCR beta diversity was reportedly significantly higher in the malignant tumors. This held in both blood and tumor samples.

Thyroid surgery took place with no prior treatment in any patient. TCRdb re-clonotyped the PCR reads through MiXCR. The sample records around 21,000 clones, 20% to 25% being singletons. On this clone itself: Its antigen is undetermined.

This CDR3 is 14 amino acids long. V shed 4 bases, J shed 5 bases, and the junction held 5 bases outside the gene matches. This rearrangement joins TRBV12-3 or TRBV12-4 to TRBJ2-5; TRBD2 matches at 9 bases. The TCR comes from a male donor with papillary thyroid cancer or a benign thyroid nodule (not recorded which). Some clones in this sample may be carry-over from other donors' samples. Sequences were obtained from blood. Here the CDR3 DNA reads TGTGCCAGCAGTTCTAGCGGGATAGGGGAGACCCAGTACTTC. The encoded protein is CASSSSGIGETQYF.